This T cell receptor (beta chain) was documented in a study of tumor and adjacent non-tumor tissue in lung cancer (dated by TCRdb to between 2017 and 2018). At the level of the whole study: The cohort included some 11 adenocarcinoma, a couple of squamous cell carcinoma and 1 small cell lung cancer patients. Using bulk TCRbeta repertoires from 15 lung cancer patients, the study set lung tumor tissue side by side with matched distant non-tumor lung tissue. For each patient, one tumor sample and one normal lung sample were taken, giving approximately 29 paired specimens that underwent TCRbeta CDR3 sequencing. Sequencing generated a total of 95 million to 150 million productive TCRbeta reads, averaging roughly 4.2 million reads per sample. Ages among the 15 or so patients ranged from about 31 to 80 years, there were roughly 10 men and 5 women, and disease was at TNM stage I to III. General study outcomes and caveats: Because peripheral blood was not sequenced, the blood TCRbeta repertoires of the lung cancer patients in the study went unexamined. Only around 16 patients were in the cohort, and the authors stated that larger samples and more detailed clinical data are needed. The methods do not name the sequencing platform or mention unique molecular identifiers. A significantly larger cumulative share of the repertoire was made up by the top 100 clones in normal lung than in tumor tissue. TCR diversity was significantly higher in younger patients, and higher tumor TCR diversity was associated with shorter overall and disease-free survival. Significantly higher TCR diversity (inverse Simpson) was observed in tumor tissue than in normal lung tissue (about 410 vs 180, P = 0.0075, Mann-Whitney U test).

Measured from the cysteine to the phenylalanine, the CDR3 is 15 residues long. The DNA shown is the 45-base CDR3, in frame from base 1. Reading the germline V gene gives CDR1 SGHAT and CDR2 FQNNGV. On this clonotype itself: Its antigen is not yet known. The junction and the germline gene differ at one end; a read error may be behind it.

RNA was isolated from bulk unsorted tissue, and RNA quality was assessed with a NanoDrop ND-1000 and an Agilent 2100. Distant non-tumor tissue taken more than 3 cm from the tumor edge was used as the normal lung sample. Newly diagnosed lung cancer patients without prior chemotherapy who had been admitted for thoracic surgery in China between August and November 2014 were enrolled as donors. Patients who had received previous radiotherapy or chemotherapy, or who had another concurrent cancer, were excluded from the study. Pieces of surgical tissue measuring about 1-2.1 cm3 were kept in RNAlater solution and stored at -80 degrees C until use. Libraries were prepared through multiplex PCR. The listed sequencing device is Illumina HiSeq 2500. Following protocols modified from ARM-PCR, the researchers constructed TCRbeta libraries through three rounds of nested PCR with primers (Table S4). Before sequencing, PCR products in the 200-500 bp range were cut out of the gel and cleaned up using the QIAquick gel extraction kit. The original pipeline was this. Reads were cleaned using Trimmomatic, were merged into complete CDR3 sequences using FLASH, and were assigned to V(D)J germline segments using MiTCR. VDJtools was used to compute clonal diversity as the inverse Simpson's index. A read counted as productive if the sequence was in-frame and lacked a premature stop codon. TCRdb reran the public reads through fastp at Q25 and MiXCR, keeping productive beta chains. Under each unique CDR3 protein, matching rows form one entry showing the most common genes and DNA. The V and J calls and clone size come from TCRdb's table, not from the authors' own analysis. This sample lists 75,000 to 80,000 distinct CDR3 sequences; 76% were detected once. The ten largest make up 40% of the sample.

This receptor was taken from an older man with non-small cell lung cancer. The chain employs TRBV11-2 and TRBJ2-7; perhaps TRBD1 is the D gene, with 7 bases matching. Specimen: distant non-tumor lung tissue. The CDR3 corresponds to CAGSLDGGGWYEQYF. The sequence in DNA is TGTGCCGGCAGCTTAGATGGAGGGGGCTGGTACGAGCAGTACTTC.